This T cell receptor beta chain came from a study of blood T cells in healthy people across ages. Findings and limits, study-wide: A strong correlation was seen between TCR beta diversity and naive T cell percentage.

The sample, around 9.9 milliliters of peripheral blood, was drawn from each donor. The CDR3 sequence is 13 residues long. The ends were cut back, 1 base at V and 3 bases at J, with 4 bases in the middle. In germline, CDR1 is SGHRS, CDR2 YFSETQ. The table lists this clonotype with a few counts. What it binds is unknown. A second PCR of about 6 to 11 cycles used a sample-barcoded 5' primer and a J-beta primer mix. Each cDNA molecule, via a template-switch adaptor with 12 random nucleotides, was tagged. TCRdb redid the calling of the 5' RACE reads with MiXCR, one entry per CDR3 protein. The sample lists about 930,000 distinct CDR3 sequences, 25% to 35% seen once, with roughly a tenth in the top ten. This same sample was also part of a study on T cells of mothers and their children. That publication notes: T cell clones that were persistent and microchimeric went undetected.

The V call is TRBV5-1, the J call TRBJ2-2; D is undetermined. This receptor was obtained from a middle-aged woman in good health. Sequencing was performed on blood. The CDR3 loop is CASSLYDTGELFF. CDR3 nucleotides: TGCGCCAGCAGCTTGTATGACACCGGGGAGCTGTTTTTT.